The 13 T cell receptor beta chains below all came from one sample that was sequenced in a study of OX40 agonist ivuxolimab in advanced cancers. TCRdb's copy holds only in-frame clones and misses some; the assay was immunoSEQ multiplex PCR. This table holds about 51,000 clones, roughly 84% found once. Sample: CD4+ or CD8+ T cells sorted from blood, taken in a trial of the OX40 agonist ivuxolimab. Every receptor here comes from an adult with an advanced solid tumor such as melanoma, head and neck, liver or kidney cancer.

The rearrangement links TRBV27 to TRBJ1-2, with TRBD1 identical over 7 bases. The CDR3 totals 14 residues. From germline, CDR1 is MNHEY and CDR2 SMNVEV (reference sequence). With 2 bases clipped from V and 3 bases from J, the junction kept 3 bases outside the gene matches. CDR3 sequence: CASSLKQGYYGYTF. CDR3 coding DNA: TGTGCCAGCAGTTTAAAACAGGGGTACTATGGCTACACCTTC.

This chain connects TRBV29-1 to TRBJ1-1; D is unresolved. Germline V gene sequence: CDR1 SQVTM, CDR2 ANQGSEA. The CDR3 extends over 12 amino acids. V lost 6 bases to trimming and J lost 5 bases, with 13 bases between them. CDR3 amino acids: CSVIGGITEAFF. The CDR3 DNA is TGCAGCGTCATTGGAGGGATAACTGAAGCTTTCTTT. Supplemented by reference TRBV29-1 and TRBJ1-1, the full variable domain reads SAVISQKPSRDICQRGTSLTIQCQVDSQVTMMFWYRQQPGQSLTLIATANQGSEATYESGFVIDKFPISRPNLTFSTLTVSNMSPEDSSIYLCSVIGGITEAFFGQGTRLTVV.

This sequence joins TRBV10-3 and TRBJ2-3, with 10 bases lining up with TRBD1. Germline values: CDR1 ENHRY, CDR2 SYGVKD. This CDR3 spans 16 amino acids. J gave up 2 bases and V 4 bases, and 6 bases lay outside the gene matches. The CDR3 DNA sequence: TGTGCCATCAGTGCGTCCGGGACAGGGGACACAGATACGCAGTATTTT. Amino acid sequence: CAISASGTGDTDTQYF.

The chain joins TRBV19 to TRBJ2-5; TRBD1 agrees at 9 bases. V was pared by 2 bases and J by 4 bases, with 5 bases of the junction left unmatched. There are 15 residues in the CDR3. Germline V gene data show CDR1 as LNHDA and CDR2 as SQIVND (reference sequence). DNA of the CDR3: TGTGCCAGTAGTATAAACAGGGGGCATCGAGAGACCCAGTACTTC. It encodes CASSINRGHRETQYF.

The chain joins TRBV28 to TRBJ2-6, with 7 bases fitting TRBD1. The CDR3 contains 18 residues. From germline, CDR1 is MDHEN and CDR2 SYDVKM. V shed 3 bases and J 0 bases; nucleotides not matched to a gene: 8. The CDR3, as DNA: TGTGCCAGCAGTTTTTGGGGACAGCAGACCTCTGGGGCCAACGTCCTGACTTTC. The encoded protein is CASSFWGQQTSGANVLTF. Complete variable domain (other parts from reference TRBV28 and TRBJ2-6): DVKVTQSSRYLVKRTGEKVFLECVQDMDHENMFWYRQDPGLGLRLIYFSYDVKMKEKGDIPEGYSVSREKKERFSLILESASTNQTSMYLCASSFWGQQTSGANVLTFGAGSRLTVL.

The chain has TRBV21-1 and TRBJ1-2. TRBV21-1 is a pseudogene segment. This CDR3 contains 17 residues. CDR3 in amino acids: CASSNWYVGPGGYGYTF. CDR3 DNA sequence: TGTGCCAGCAGCAATTGGTATGTGGGCCCTGGGGGCTATGGCTACACCTTC.

In this sample, this clone turned up once. The V and J genes are TRBV5-1 and TRBJ2-6, with D perhaps assigned TRBD1 or TRBD2 (6 bases each). Deletions cut 1 base from V and 1 base from J, with 12 bases between. CDR1 SGHRS and CDR2 YFSETQ come from the germline V gene. The CDR3 covers 17 residues. CDR3 coding DNA: TGCGCCAGCAGCTTGCCCCAGGGGAGGTCTGGGGCCAACGTCCTGACTTTC. Translating gives CASSLPQGRSGANVLTF. The full variable domain, its missing parts supplied by reference TRBV5-1 and TRBJ2-6, is KAGVTQTPRYLIKTRGQQVTLSCSPISGHRSVSWYQQTPGQGLQFLFEYFSETQRNKGNFPGRFSGRQFSNSRSEMNVSTLELGDSALYLCASSLPQGRSGANVLTFGAGSRLTVL.

As regards this clone: One end of the junction varies from germline; a read error may be responsible. V and J are TRBV11-2 and TRBJ2-5; 7 bases map to TRBD2. The CDR3 loop spans 15 amino acids. The germline CDR1 and CDR2 sequences are SGHAT and FQNNGV. In DNA, the CDR3 is TGTGCCAGCATCTTAGGACTAGGGGAACAAGAGACCCAGTACTTC. Protein sequence: CASILGLGEQETQYF.

This clone appeared a single time. CDR3 DNA sequence: TGTGCAAGTCGCTTAATGTCGGCGGCGGGGGACGTTATGGAAAAACTGTTTTTT. It specifies CASRLMSAAGDVMEKLFF. The chain has TRBV12-2 and TRBJ1-4. TRBV12-2 is listed as a pseudogene. The CDR3 covers 18 residues.

The chain links TRBV5-1 to TRBJ1-2; 8 nucleotides agree with TRBD1. Losses at the gene ends were 4 bases for V and 3 bases for J; bases not matched to a gene: 8. The CDR3 has 15 residues. Germline CDR1 and CDR2: SGHRS and YFSETQ. The CDR3 reads CASSPRGQAYYGYTF. CDR3 nucleotides: TGCGCCAGCAGCCCTAGGGGACAGGCTTACTATGGCTACACCTTC.

The chain uses TRBV7-2 and TRBJ2-7, with no clear D. The CDR3 covers 10 residues. Trimming pared 5 bases from V and 4 bases from J, leaving 3 bases between. The V gene's germline CDR1 is SGHTA and CDR2 FQGNSA. The CDR3 nucleotides are TGTGCCAGCAGCGAGTACGAGCAGTACTTC. As protein: CASSEYEQYF.

This rearrangement joins TRBV9 to TRBJ1-6; tentatively, D is TRBD1 (5 bases). V lost 0 bases, J lost 7 bases, and 11 bases lay in between. The germline gives CDR1 SGDLS, CDR2 YYNGEE. CDR3 size: 15 residues. CDR3 protein: CASSVAVGPNSPLHF. The CDR3 DNA reads as TGTGCCAGCAGCGTAGCAGTGGGGCCGAATTCACCCCTCCACTTT.

CDR3 sequence: CASSIAREELFF. For the CDR3, the DNA is TGTGCCAGTAGTATAGCCCGGGAGGAGCTGTTTTTT. The rearrangement links TRBV19 to TRBJ2-2; tentative D call: TRBD2 (5 bases). The length of the CDR3 is 12 residues. From germline, CDR1 is LNHDA and CDR2 SQIVND (reference sequence). Trimming removed 1 base from V and 10 bases from J, with 7 bases in between. Using reference TRBV19 and TRBJ2-2 for the parts outside the CDR3, the full variable domain is DGGITQSPKYLFRKEGQNVTLSCEQNLNHDAMYWYRQDPGQGLRLIYYSQIVNDFQKGDIAEGYSVSREKKESFPLTVTSAQKNPTAFYLCASSIAREELFFGEGSRLTVL.